This T cell receptor beta chain was identified in a study of T cells after yellow fever vaccination. This clonotype was recorded many times. TCRdb re-analysed the 5' RACE reads in MiXCR, keeping a single row per CDR3 protein. The table records under 90,000 distinct CDR3 sequences, just over 6.5% of them present only once. The specimen comprised CD8+ T cells sorted from PBMCs, sampled about 41 days after the first yellow fever vaccination. The source of this sequence is a young man who received the YFV17D yellow fever vaccine.

The CDR3 here is CASSTARPGAVSNQPQHF. Here the CDR3 DNA reads TGTGCCAGCAGTACAGCCCGTCCGGGGGCGGTTAGCAATCAGCCCCAGCATTTT. The chain employs TRBV12-3 or TRBV12-4 and TRBJ1-5, with D possibly matching TRBD1 (6 bases). The CDR3 spans 18 residues. The germline V and J ends were trimmed by 5 bases and 0 bases, with 20 bases remaining between them.